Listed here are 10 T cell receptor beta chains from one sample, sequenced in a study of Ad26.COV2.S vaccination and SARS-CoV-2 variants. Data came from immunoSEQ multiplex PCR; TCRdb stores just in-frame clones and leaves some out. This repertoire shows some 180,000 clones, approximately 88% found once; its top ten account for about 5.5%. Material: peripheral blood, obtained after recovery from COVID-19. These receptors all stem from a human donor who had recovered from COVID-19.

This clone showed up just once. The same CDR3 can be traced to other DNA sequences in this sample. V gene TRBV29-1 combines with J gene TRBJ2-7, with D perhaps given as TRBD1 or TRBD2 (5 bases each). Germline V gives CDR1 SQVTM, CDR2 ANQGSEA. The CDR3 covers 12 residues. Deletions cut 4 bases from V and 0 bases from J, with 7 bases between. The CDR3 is CSVVGDSYEQYF. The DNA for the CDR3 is TGCAGCGTTGTGGGGGACTCCTACGAGCAGTACTTC.

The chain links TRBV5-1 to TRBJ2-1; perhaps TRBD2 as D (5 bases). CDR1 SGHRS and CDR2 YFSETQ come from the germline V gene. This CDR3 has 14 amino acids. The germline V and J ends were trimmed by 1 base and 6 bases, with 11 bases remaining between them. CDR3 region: CASSLLGGSNEQFF. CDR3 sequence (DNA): TGCGCCAGCAGCTTGTTAGGAGGATCCAATGAGCAGTTCTTC.

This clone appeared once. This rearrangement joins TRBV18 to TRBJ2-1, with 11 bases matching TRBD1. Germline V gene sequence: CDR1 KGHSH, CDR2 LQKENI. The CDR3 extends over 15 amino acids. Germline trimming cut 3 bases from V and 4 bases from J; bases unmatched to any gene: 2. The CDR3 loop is CASSPGTGGYNEQFF. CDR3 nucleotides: TGTGCCAGCTCACCCGGGACAGGGGGTTACAATGAGCAGTTCTTC.

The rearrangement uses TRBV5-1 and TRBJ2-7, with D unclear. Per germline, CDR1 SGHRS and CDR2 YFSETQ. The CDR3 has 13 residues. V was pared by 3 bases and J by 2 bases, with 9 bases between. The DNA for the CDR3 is TGCGCCAGCAGCTGGGAAAGGACCTACGAGCAGTACTTC. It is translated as CASSWERTYEQYF. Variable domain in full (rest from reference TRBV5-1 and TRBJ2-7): KAGVTQTPRYLIKTRGQQVTLSCSPISGHRSVSWYQQTPGQGLQFLFEYFSETQRNKGNFPGRFSGRQFSNSRSEMNVSTLELGDSALYLCASSWERTYEQYFGPGTRLTVT.

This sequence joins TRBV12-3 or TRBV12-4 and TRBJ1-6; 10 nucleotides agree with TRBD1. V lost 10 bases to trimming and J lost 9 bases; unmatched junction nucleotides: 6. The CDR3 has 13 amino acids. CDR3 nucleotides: TGTGCCACCCAGACAGGGGGCGGTTCACCCCTCCACTTT. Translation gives CATQTGGGSPLHF.

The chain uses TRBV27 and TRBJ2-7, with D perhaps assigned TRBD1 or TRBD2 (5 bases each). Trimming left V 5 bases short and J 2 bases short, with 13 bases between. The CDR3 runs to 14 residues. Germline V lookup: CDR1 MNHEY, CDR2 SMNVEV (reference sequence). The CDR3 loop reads CASSPRDGTYEQYF. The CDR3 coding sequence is TGTGCCAGCAGTCCACGGGACGGAACCTACGAGCAGTACTTC.

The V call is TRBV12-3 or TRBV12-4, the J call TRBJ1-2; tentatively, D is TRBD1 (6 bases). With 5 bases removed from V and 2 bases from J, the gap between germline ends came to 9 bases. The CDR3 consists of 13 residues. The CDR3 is CASSQGPNYGYTF. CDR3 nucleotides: TGTGCCAGCAGTCAGGGGCCCAACTATGGCTACACCTTC.

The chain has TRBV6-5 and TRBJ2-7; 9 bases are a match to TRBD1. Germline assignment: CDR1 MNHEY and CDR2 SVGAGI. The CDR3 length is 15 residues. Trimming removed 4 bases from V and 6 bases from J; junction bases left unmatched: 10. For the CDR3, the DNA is TGTGCCAGCAGTTCGACCGGGACAGGGACCGGCGAGCAGTACTTC. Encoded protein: CASSSTGTGTGEQYF.

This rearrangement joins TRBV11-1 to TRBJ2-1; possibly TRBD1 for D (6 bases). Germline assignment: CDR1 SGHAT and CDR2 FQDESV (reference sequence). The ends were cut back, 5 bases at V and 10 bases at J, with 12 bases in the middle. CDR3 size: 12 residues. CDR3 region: CASSGQFHEQFF. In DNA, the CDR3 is TGTGCCAGCAGCGGACAGTTCCACGAGCAGTTCTTC.

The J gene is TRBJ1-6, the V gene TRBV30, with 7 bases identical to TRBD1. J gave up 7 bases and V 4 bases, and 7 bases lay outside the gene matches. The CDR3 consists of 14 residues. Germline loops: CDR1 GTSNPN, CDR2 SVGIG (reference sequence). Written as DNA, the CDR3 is TGTGCCTGGAACAGACAGGGTACCAATTCACCCCTCCACTTT. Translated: CAWNRQGTNSPLHF.